These 8 T cell receptor beta chains came from one sample sequenced in a study of blood T cell repertoires in COVID-19. Here immunoSEQ multiplex PCR was the method, and the copy in TCRdb shows in-frame clones only, minus some. The sample includes about 190,000 clones, around nine tenths of them seen just once. Sequencing was performed on peripheral blood. The receptors come from a man aged 18 to 29 with active or convalescent COVID-19.

This clone has just one count. The rearrangement links TRBV7-9 to TRBJ1-2, with TRBD1 matching over 9 bases. Germline V gives CDR1 SEHNR, CDR2 FQNEAQ (reference sequence). The CDR3 sequence is 16 residues long. The junction had 11 bases not matched to a gene; V was cut back by 7 bases and J by 2 bases. CDR3 amino acids: CASTGEEDRGNYGYTF. The DNA of the CDR3 is TGTGCCAGCACCGGGGAGGAGGACAGGGGAAACTATGGCTACACCTTC.

The V gene is TRBV7-2, the J gene TRBJ1-5, with D unresolved. The ends were cut back, 5 bases at V and 7 bases at J, with 12 bases in the middle. This CDR3 spans 13 amino acids. Germline assignment: CDR1 SGHTA and CDR2 FQGNSA. The CDR3 sequence is CASSSHAGQPQHF. CDR3 bases: TGTGCCAGCAGCAGTCACGCCGGGCAGCCCCAGCATTTT.

The chain combines TRBV7-8 with TRBJ1-2; D is possibly TRBD1 (6 bases). Germline assignment: CDR1 SGHVS and CDR2 FQNEAQ. This CDR3 region has 14 residues. Trimming shortened V by 7 bases and J by 3 bases, and 15 bases separated the two germline ends. The CDR3: CASKQGNRDYGYTF. The CDR3 DNA follows: TGTGCCAGCAAACAGGGAAATCGGGACTATGGCTACACCTTC.

V gene TRBV5-4 combines with J gene TRBJ2-5; 7 bases are a match to TRBD2. Germline trimming cut 0 bases from V and 2 bases from J; bases unmatched to any gene: 1. This CDR3 has 14 amino acids. Germline V CDR1 and CDR2: SGHNT, YYREEE (reference sequence). CDR3 loop: CASSLGTRQETQYF. The CDR3 DNA is TGTGCCAGCAGCTTGGGGACTAGGCAAGAGACCCAGTACTTC.

The V gene is TRBV5-1, the J gene TRBJ2-1, with D perhaps matching TRBD1 (5 bases). Per germline, CDR1 SGHRS and CDR2 YFSETQ. This CDR3 spans 16 amino acids. V lost 0 bases to trimming and J lost 2 bases, with 12 bases between them. CDR3 residues: CASSLEVRQTYNEQFF. The CDR3 DNA follows: TGCGCCAGCAGCTTGGAAGTCAGACAGACCTACAATGAGCAGTTCTTC.

This chain links TRBV2 with TRBJ2-1, with 10 bases identical to TRBD2. The germline V gene has CDR1 SNHLY and CDR2 FYNNEI. J gave up 12 bases and V 1 base, and 6 bases lay outside the gene matches. The CDR3 loop spans 14 amino acids. DNA of the CDR3: TGTGCCAGCAGTGAAGTGGCTAGCGGGGGTTTGCAGTTCTTC. Protein sequence: CASSEVASGGLQFF. The full variable domain, completed using reference TRBV2 and TRBJ2-1, is EPEVTQTPSHQVTQMGQEVILRCVPISNHLYFYWYRQILGQKVEFLVSFYNNEISEKSEIFDDQFSVERPDGSNFTLKIRSTKLEDSAMYFCASSEVASGGLQFFGPGTRLTVL.

This clone was seen once. V and J are TRBV25-1 and TRBJ2-1; maybe TRBD1 (8 bases). This CDR3 has 14 amino acids. Germline CDR1 reads MGHDK; CDR2 reads SYGVNS. V was trimmed by 6 bases and J by 4 bases, leaving 13 bases between them. This CDR3 reads CASRQGGGYNEQFF. DNA for the CDR3: TGTGCCAGCAGACAGGGGGGAGGGTACAATGAGCAGTTCTTC.

The rearrangement uses TRBV6-5 and TRBJ2-7; D call uncertain. Trimming removed 7 bases from V and 3 bases from J, with 16 bases in between. Germline-derived CDR1 and CDR2 are MNHEY and SVGAGI. The CDR3 is 14 residues long. CDR3 in amino acids: CASTHSTPVYEQYF. DNA for the CDR3: TGTGCCAGCACCCATAGCACTCCGGTCTACGAGCAGTACTTC.